This passage covers 28 T cell receptor beta chains from one sample sequenced in a study of blood T cell repertoires in COVID-19. Data came from immunoSEQ multiplex PCR; TCRdb stores just in-frame clones and leaves some out. The repertoire holds over 150,000 clones, with roughly 84% as singletons. The sample was peripheral blood. Source of these receptors: a man aged 50 or older with COVID-19, enrolled during active disease.

V is TRBV5-8 and J is TRBJ2-3, with D maybe TRBD2 (5 bases). Germline CDR1 is SGHTS and CDR2 is YDEGEE. V dropped 0 bases and J dropped 1 base, with 9 bases sitting between them. This CDR3 contains 15 residues. As DNA, the CDR3 is TGTGCCAGCAGCTTGGGAGGGCTTGGCACAGATACGCAGTATTTT. This gives the protein CASSLGGLGTDTQYF.

CDR3 sequence (DNA): TGTGCCAGCAGCCGGGGACAGGCTGGGGAGACCCAGTACTTC. Translated, it gives CASSRGQAGETQYF. The chain carries TRBV5-6 and TRBJ2-5; TRBD1 aligns across 8 bases. The germline CDR1 and CDR2 sequences are SGHDT and YYEEEE. Losses at the gene ends were 4 bases for V and 5 bases for J; bases not matched to a gene: 7. This CDR3 contains 14 residues.

This clone was counted between two and nine times. This chain joins TRBV3-1 (or the pseudogene TRBV3-2) and TRBJ2-1; D is undetermined. There are 15 residues in the CDR3. From germline, CDR1 is LGHDT and CDR2 YNNKEL (reference sequence). V was cut by 2 bases and J by 0 bases, with 8 bases left in between. CDR3 DNA: TGTGCCAGCAGCCAAACGGTTAGCTCCTACAATGAGCAGTTCTTC. Its translation is CASSQTVSSYNEQFF.

CDR3 in amino acids: CASSDPWTGWTEAFF. The CDR3 DNA is TGCGCCAGCAGCGATCCCTGGACAGGGTGGACTGAAGCTTTCTTT. The V call is TRBV4-1, the J call TRBJ1-1, with TRBD1 identical over 8 bases. Germline CDR1 reads MGHRA; CDR2 reads YSYEKL. This CDR3 is 15 amino acids long. V lost 5 bases to trimming and J lost 5 bases; unmatched junction nucleotides: 10.

V gene TRBV27 combines with J gene TRBJ2-1; TRBD1 might be the D (6 bases). The CDR3 is 16 amino acids. Trimming stripped 5 bases from V and 8 bases from J, with 22 bases between. Germline assignment: CDR1 MNHEY and CDR2 SMNVEV (reference sequence). CDR3 DNA sequence: TGTGCCAGCAGTCCTCCGGGACAAAGGGCTGGGGATGAGCAGTTCTTC. Residues: CASSPPGQRAGDEQFF.

The chain is built from TRBV9 and TRBJ2-3, with 14 bases aligning to TRBD2. Germline V gene data show CDR1 as SGDLS and CDR2 as YYNGEE. The CDR3 length is 17 residues. V trimming: 4 bases; J trimming: 4 bases; junction bases outside the gene matches: 8. Written as DNA, the CDR3 is TGTGCCAGCAGCTCGCGACTAGCGGGAGGGCCTGCAGATACGCAGTATTTT. It encodes CASSSRLAGGPADTQYF.

V and J are TRBV3-1 (or the pseudogene TRBV3-2) and TRBJ2-3; 8 nucleotides match TRBD2. V lost 3 bases and J lost 2; bases outside the gene matches: 7. The germline gives CDR1 LGHDT, CDR2 YNNKEL (reference sequence). There are 16 residues in the CDR3. Here the CDR3 reads CASSQARLAPTDTQYF. CDR3 sequence (DNA): TGTGCCAGCAGCCAGGCCCGACTAGCGCCCACAGATACGCAGTATTTT.

The chain couples TRBV7-9 to TRBJ1-6; tentative D call: TRBD1 (6 bases). The CDR3 is made up of 15 amino acids. The V gene's germline CDR1 is SEHNR and CDR2 FQNEAQ (reference sequence). The V gene lost 6 bases and the J gene lost 5 bases, with 14 bases spanning the gap. The CDR3 DNA reads as TGTGCCAGCAGAAACCGGGACAACCATAATTCACCCCTCCACTTT. It translates to CASRNRDNHNSPLHF.

In this sample, this clone turned up a few times. The gene calls are TRBV5-4 and TRBJ2-7; the match to TRBD2 covers 7 bases. The CDR3 covers 14 residues. Looked up from germline, CDR1 is SGHNT and CDR2 is YYREEE (reference sequence). V shed 1 base, J shed 6 bases, and the junction held 7 bases outside the gene matches. The CDR3 DNA sequence: TGTGCCAGCAGCTTGAAGGCGGGAGACGTCGAGCAGTACTTC. It encodes CASSLKAGDVEQYF. Full variable domain (outside the CDR3, taken from reference TRBV5-4 and TRBJ2-7): ETGVTQSPTHLIKTRGQQVTLRCSSQSGHNTVSWYQQALGQGPQFIFQYYREEENGRGNFPPRFSGLQFPNYSSELNVNALELDDSALYLCASSLKAGDVEQYFGPGTRLTVT.

CDR3 sequence (DNA): TGTGCCAGCAGTGAAGCACCAGGTCAGCACTATGGCTACACCTTC. Translation: CASSEAPGQHYGYTF. The chain uses TRBV2 and TRBJ1-2, with unresolved D. This CDR3 is 15 amino acids long. V was cut by 0 bases and J by 3 bases, with 11 bases left in between. The V gene's germline CDR1 is SNHLY and CDR2 FYNNEI.

The chain recombines TRBV7-2 with TRBJ2-7; 9 nucleotides agree with TRBD2. The CDR3 consists of 15 residues. Trimming took 1 base from V and 5 from J; bases not matched to a gene: 6. Per the germline V gene, CDR1 is SGHTA and CDR2 is FQGNSA. The CDR3 is CASSLGLAGDHEQYF. In DNA, the CDR3 is TGTGCCAGCAGCTTAGGTTTAGCGGGGGACCACGAGCAGTACTTC.

This clone came up once. The rearrangement links TRBV6-5 to TRBJ2-7; D is perhaps TRBD1 (6 bases). In germline, CDR1 is MNHEY, CDR2 SVGAGI. Trimming shortened V by 4 bases and J by 3 bases, and 13 bases separated the two germline ends. The CDR3 covers 14 residues. The CDR3 region is CASSLNRVDYEQYF. In DNA form, the CDR3 reads TGTGCCAGCAGTTTGAACAGGGTAGACTACGAGCAGTACTTC.

This clone has only a few counts. This sequence joins TRBV6-6 and TRBJ2-2, with 9 bases lining up with TRBD1. Germline CDR1 MNHNY, CDR2 SVGAGI (reference sequence). The CDR3 has 22 residues. Unmatched junction bases numbered 24, after V lost 5 bases and J lost 2 bases. CDR3 amino acids: CASSHTLNRGLGRNPNTGELFF. The CDR3 region has the DNA TGTGCCAGCAGTCATACCCTAAACAGGGGGCTGGGTCGGAATCCTAACACCGGGGAGCTGTTTTTT.

This clone was recorded once. CDR3 DNA sequence: TGTGCTAGTGGTTTGGTATTGCCAGGTCGACGGGAGACCCAGTACTTC. This encodes CASGLVLPGRRETQYF. This chain uses TRBV12-5 with TRBJ2-5, with D hard to call. The germline CDR1 and CDR2 sequences are LGHNT and FRNRAP. Deletions cut 0 bases from V and 5 bases from J, with 16 bases between. The CDR3 has 16 residues.

The chain links TRBV27 to TRBJ2-7; D possibly corresponds to TRBD2 (6 bases). CDR3 length: 14 residues. CDR1 is MNHEY, CDR2 SMNVEV, per germline (reference sequence). V lost 2 bases to trimming and J lost 3 bases, with 11 bases between them. CDR3 region: CASSLNGGNYEQYF. The DNA of the CDR3 is TGTGCCAGCAGTTTAAATGGCGGGAACTACGAGCAGTACTTC.

The DNA for the CDR3 is TGTGCCAGCAGGGGGACAGGGGGCAATGGCTACACCTTC. Translation: CASRGTGGNGYTF. The chain employs TRBV25-1 and TRBJ1-2; 12 nucleotides match TRBD1. V gave up 6 bases and J gave up 6 bases; unmatched junction bases: 2. CDR1 and CDR2 (germline): MGHDK, SYGVNS. CDR3 length: 13 amino acids.

J is TRBJ2-2 and V is TRBV19, with 9 bases lining up with TRBD2. CDR1 is LNHDA and CDR2 is SQIVND in the germline V gene (reference sequence). This CDR3 contains 13 residues. The junction had 6 bases not matched to a gene; V was cut back by 10 bases and J by 6 bases. CDR3 sequence (DNA): TGTGCCACCAGCGGGGGGTACGCCGGGGAGCTGTTTTTT. Its translation is CATSGGYAGELFF.

In its sample, this clone was seen once. The genes are TRBV7-3 and TRBJ2-1; 10 bases are shared with TRBD2. V shed 3 bases and J 6 bases; nucleotides not matched to a gene: 5. The CDR3 is made up of 15 amino acids. The germline gives CDR1 SGHTA, CDR2 FQGTGA. DNA of the CDR3: TGTGCCAGCAGCTTTAGCGGGAGGCCGTCCAATGAGCAGTTCTTC. Amino acids: CASSFSGRPSNEQFF.

The chain employs TRBV7-6 and TRBJ2-3, with 7 nucleotides matching TRBD2. The germline CDR1 and CDR2 sequences are SGHVS and FNYEAQ. The CDR3 contains 15 residues. With V trimmed by 4 bases and J by 3 bases, 7 bases remained unmatched. CDR3 coding DNA: TGTGCCAGCAGCTACCCCCAGGGAGGGACAGATACGCAGTATTTT. Protein: CASSYPQGGTDTQYF.

The table lists this clone with a count of one. This chain joins TRBV29-1 and TRBJ2-4, with a weak D call TRBD2 (6 bases). V lost 0 bases and J 9 bases, leaving 12 bases between the germline ends. CDR1 is SQVTM and CDR2 is ANQGSEA in the germline V gene. The CDR3 covers 13 residues. The CDR3 loop is CSVEDHGGGIQYF. CDR3 coding DNA: TGCAGCGTTGAAGATCATGGGGGAGGCATTCAGTACTTC.

The rearrangement joins TRBV5-6 to TRBJ2-7; D possibly corresponds to TRBD1 (5 bases). Trimming cost V 6 bases and J 2 bases, with 12 bases left between them. Germline loops: CDR1 SGHDT, CDR2 YYEEEE. The CDR3 has 13 amino acids. CDR3 amino acids: CASNGQGAYEQYF. DNA of the CDR3: TGTGCCAGCAACGGCCAGGGTGCCTACGAGCAGTACTTC. Full variable domain (missing parts from reference TRBV5-6 and TRBJ2-7): DAGVTQSPTHLIKTRGQQVTLRCSPKSGHDTVSWYQQALGQGPQFIFQYYEEEERQRGNFPDRFSGHQFPNYSSELNVNALLLGDSALYLCASNGQGAYEQYFGPGTRLTVT.

V and J are TRBV18 and TRBJ1-3; 7 nucleotides line up with TRBD1. CDR1 and CDR2 from the germline V gene are KGHSH and LQKENI. The CDR3 is 19 amino acids. V shed 3 bases, J shed 0 bases, and the junction held 14 bases outside the gene matches. The CDR3 loop is CASSPNGKGGLHSGNTIYF. CDR3 nucleotides: TGTGCCAGCTCACCGAATGGAAAAGGGGGCCTCCACTCTGGAAACACCATATATTTT.

The chain combines TRBV12-5 with TRBJ2-3; TRBD2 matches at 11 bases. The CDR3 loop spans 15 amino acids. With V trimmed by 1 base and J by 3 bases, 0 bases remained unmatched. Germline V gene sequence: CDR1 LGHNT, CDR2 FRNRAP. CDR3 region: CASGLGLAGTDTQYF. The CDR3, as DNA: TGTGCTAGTGGTTTGGGACTAGCGGGAACAGATACGCAGTATTTT.

The V call is TRBV5-5, the J call TRBJ2-7, with D perhaps matching TRBD2 (6 bases). V dropped 0 bases and J dropped 0 bases, with 13 bases sitting between them. The CDR3 totals 16 residues. Germline CDR1 is SGHKS and CDR2 is YYEKEE (reference sequence). The CDR3 spells CASSLVRQGLSYEQYF. CDR3 nucleotide sequence: TGTGCCAGCAGCTTGGTTAGGCAGGGACTCTCCTACGAGCAGTACTTC.

The V gene is TRBV21-1, the J gene TRBJ2-7; the D call in the table, TRBD1, was not verified against the DNA. TRBV21-1 is designated a pseudogene. The CDR3 has 15 residues. CDR3 nucleotides: TGTGCCAGCAGCAAAGTTTGGGGCAGCTCCTACGAGCAGTACTTC. Translated, it gives CASSKVWGSSYEQYF.

This clone was picked up one time. The chain employs TRBV3-1 (or the pseudogene TRBV3-2) and TRBJ1-2; D is unresolved. V lost 0 bases to trimming and J lost 13 bases, with 18 bases between them. Germline V gene lookup returns CDR1 LGHDT and CDR2 YNNKEL (reference sequence). The CDR3 spans 14 residues. The CDR3 DNA reads as TGTGCCAGCAGCCAAGATATTTTGTCGGGGTTCTGCACCTTC. This translates into CASSQDILSGFCTF.

This clone was counted once. The chain has TRBV4-1 and TRBJ1-4, with 12 nucleotides matching TRBD1. Germline V CDR1 and CDR2: MGHRA, YSYEKL. With 0 bases clipped from V and 5 bases from J, the junction kept 10 bases outside the gene matches. This CDR3 contains 19 residues. The CDR3 DNA reads TGCGCCAGCAGCCAAGATGCGGGGACAGGGGGCGGACGAAATGAAAAACTGTTTTTT. Amino acids: CASSQDAGTGGGRNEKLFF.

This sequence joins TRBV5-4 and TRBJ1-2; 10 positions agree with TRBD1. Germline V gene sequence: CDR1 SGHNT, CDR2 YYREEE (reference sequence). The CDR3 is 15 amino acids. Losses at the gene ends were 5 bases for V and 5 bases for J; bases not matched to a gene: 9. CDR3 in DNA: TGTGCCAGCAGTTCAAAGACAGGGGGCGAGTATGGCTACACCTTC. Translation gives CASSSKTGGEYGYTF.